Listed below are T cell receptor beta chains from one sample, sequenced in a study of PD-1 blockade in mismatch repair-deficient tumors. Using immunoSEQ multiplex PCR, the repertoire was profiled, and TCRdb retains in-frame clones only, with some absent. The repertoire includes about 68,000 clones, about 78% of them detected once, and about 5% sits in the top ten. The sample consisted of peripheral blood, taken 2 weeks after starting pembrolizumab. The origin of the receptors is an adult with mismatch repair-deficient cancer. The conserved cysteine and the conserved F or W are not part of the CDR3 here.

TRBV28,17,TRBJ1-5,ASSFPGQGVVGYDQPQH
TRBV5-6,13,TRBJ2-6,ASSLAGSGANVLT
TRBV10-3,11,TRBJ1-2,AITTQGDYGYT
TRBV5-4,13,TRBJ2-1,ASSLGGGEYNEQF
TRBV11-3,11,TRBJ1-1,ASSLVGQSEAF
TRBV30,11,TRBJ1-2,AWSSGPEVGYT
TRBV2,13,TRBJ2-1,ASSELLAGVDEQF
TRBV7-2,13,TRBJ2-7,ASSLGGVAQRWQY
TRBV6-6,11,TRBJ2-7,ASSPDRNYEQY
TRBV7-6,13,TRBJ2-5,ASSFPAGLQETQY
TRBV5-1,13,TRBJ2-2,ASTPRGPNTGELF
TRBV5-1,14,TRBJ1-3,ASSLETGISGNTIY
TRBV5-4,12,TRBJ1-2,ASSPRTGDYGYT
TRBV11-3,13,TRBJ2-5,ASSIPGLAGETQY
TRBV5-5,8,TRBJ1-1,ASSLIKAF
TRBV5-1,12,TRBJ2-2,ASSLAAGGGELF
TRBV7-9,13,TRBJ1-5,ASSARGTGNQPQH
TRBV27,11,TRBJ1-4,ASSPSTNEKLF
TRBV4-2,12,TRBJ2-1,ASSAQRNSGTVF
TRBV29-1,11,TRBJ2-3,SVTTSGTDTQY
TRBV19,13,TRBJ1-5,ASTKGAEGNQPQH
TRBV9,12,TRBJ2-1,ASSPGLAFNEQF
TRBV10-3,12,TRBJ2-6,AIEARAGANVLT
TRBV9,11,TRBJ1-2,ASSVGGESRAT
TRBV27,12,TRBJ2-1,ATAGQGAYNEQF
TRBV10-3,15,TRBJ1-3,AISDPFRDRGDDTIY
TRBV7-9,13,TRBJ2-7,ASSLVGTGTHEQY
TRBV7-2,14,TRBJ1-1,ASSFLNTPGATEAF
TRBV19,13,TRBJ1-4,ASSLDRLGDEKLF
TRBV18,14,TRBJ2-7,ASSPFLAGGTYEQY
TRBV7-6,14,TRBJ2-2,ASSRTQGFGTGELF
TRBV30,11,TRBJ1-1,AWSIGGNTEAF
TRBV25-1,11,TRBJ1-2,ASSEPGTYGYT
TRBV9,11,TRBJ2-1,ASAEGNYNEQF
TRBV10-3,8,TRBJ2-7,ATQGQEQY